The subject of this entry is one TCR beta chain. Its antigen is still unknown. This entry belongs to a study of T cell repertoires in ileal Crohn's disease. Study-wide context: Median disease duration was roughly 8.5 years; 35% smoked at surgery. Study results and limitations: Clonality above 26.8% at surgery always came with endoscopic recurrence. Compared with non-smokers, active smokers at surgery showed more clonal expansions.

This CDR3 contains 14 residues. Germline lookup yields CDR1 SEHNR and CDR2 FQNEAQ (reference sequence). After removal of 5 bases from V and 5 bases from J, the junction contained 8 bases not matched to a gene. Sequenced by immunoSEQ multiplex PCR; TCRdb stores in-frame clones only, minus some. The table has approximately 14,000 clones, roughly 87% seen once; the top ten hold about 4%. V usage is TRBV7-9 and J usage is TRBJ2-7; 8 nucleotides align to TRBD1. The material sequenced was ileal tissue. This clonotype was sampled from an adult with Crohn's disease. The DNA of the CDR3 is TGTGCCAGCAGCACCCGGACAGGGAACGACGAGCAGTACTTC. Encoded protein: CASSTRTGNDEQYF.